One and the same sample provided the 13 T cell receptor beta chains below, sequenced in a study of CD8+CD57+ T cells in acquired aplastic anemia. Patients picked for sequencing had shown CD8+CD57+ cell expansion detected by flow cytometry. Using genomic DNA as the template, TCR beta VDJ and CDR3 profiling was carried out. TCRdb re-called the reads with MiXCR, one entry per CDR3 protein. Of 250,000 to 350,000 distinct CDR3 sequences in the sample, around three fifths are singletons; the top ten hold approximately 1.3%. Sequencing input: sorted CD4+, CD8+, or CD8+CD57+ T cells (not recorded which) from PBMCs. These receptor sequences come from a human donor with aplastic anemia.

V gene TRBV7-2 combines with J gene TRBJ2-1; a possible D gene is TRBD1 (7 bases). Trimming took 2 bases from V and 2 from J, leaving 13 bases between them. The CDR3 length is 16 residues. Germline V lookup: CDR1 SGHTA, CDR2 FQGNSA. This chain's CDR3 is CASSLSGGTAYNEQFF. CDR3 bases: TGTGCCAGCAGCTTAAGCGGCGGGACAGCCTACAATGAGCAGTTCTTC.

For this clonotype: One junction end disagrees with the germline gene, perhaps due to a read error. This chain connects TRBV6-5 to TRBJ2-7; D remains ambiguous. There are 14 residues in the CDR3. Germline-derived CDR1 and CDR2 are MNHEY and SVGAGI. The CDR3, as DNA: TGTGCCTGCAGTCACTCCTACAGCACCTACGAGCAGTACTTC. This encodes CACSHSYSTYEQYF.

The J gene is TRBJ1-1, the V gene TRBV25-1; no definite D call. The CDR3 has 11 residues. Between the trimmed V and J ends, which lost 7 bases and 3 bases, there was a span of 6 bases. Germline V lookup: CDR1 MGHDK, CDR2 SYGVNS. CDR3 sequence reads: CASIGHTEAFF. DNA of the CDR3: TGTGCCAGCATCGGACACACTGAAGCTTTCTTT.

This clonotype was seen at least ten times. The chain has TRBV5-1 and TRBJ2-3; 12 bases are shared with TRBD2. The CDR3 loop spans 16 amino acids. Trimming removed 0 bases from V and 6 bases from J; junction bases left unmatched: 5. Germline V CDR1 and CDR2: SGHRS, YFSETQ. This CDR3 is CASSLGSSGGVDTQYF. DNA for the CDR3: TGCGCCAGCAGCTTGGGTTCTAGCGGGGGGGTGGATACGCAGTATTTT.

V gene TRBV24-1 combines with J gene TRBJ2-1; 8 bases match TRBD2. The germline CDR1 and CDR2 sequences are KGHDR and SFDVKD. CDR3 length equals 15 residues. Unmatched junction bases numbered 12, after V lost 4 bases and J lost 11 bases. The CDR3 loop is CATSDSGGCGNQQFF. CDR3 nucleotides: TGTGCCACCAGTGACTCGGGGGGGTGCGGTAATCAGCAGTTCTTC.

The J gene is TRBJ2-3, the V gene TRBV2, with 13 bases aligning to TRBD2. The CDR3 totals 17 residues. CDR1 is SNHLY and CDR2 is FYNNEI in the germline V gene. After removal of 5 bases from V and 2 bases from J, the junction contained 7 bases not matched to a gene. CDR3 in amino acids: CASSTSGGASTTDTQYF. The CDR3, as DNA: TGTGCCAGCAGTACTAGCGGGGGGGCCTCGACCACAGATACGCAGTATTTT.

This chain links TRBV25-1 with TRBJ1-3; D unresolved. The V gene's germline CDR1 is MGHDK and CDR2 SYGVNS. The CDR3 contains 14 residues. The V end was cut by 2 bases, the J end by 3 bases, with 8 bases between. DNA for the CDR3: TGTGCCAGCAGTGAAATGGGAAATGGAAACACCATATATTTT. Its protein is CASSEMGNGNTIYF.

The rearrangement joins TRBV7-2 to TRBJ2-5, with 10 bases fitting TRBD2. The trim removed 4 bases at V and 5 bases at J, leaving 10 bases unmatched. Germline loops: CDR1 SGHTA, CDR2 FQGNSA. The CDR3 is 16 amino acids. CDR3 loop: CASSSSGSLGGETQYF. CDR3 nucleotide sequence: TGTGCCAGCAGCTCTAGCGGGAGTTTGGGGGGCGAGACCCAGTACTTC.

This chain connects TRBV24-1 to TRBJ2-3, with 12 bases that match TRBD2. CDR1 KGHDR and CDR2 SFDVKD come from the germline V gene. This CDR3 comprises 17 residues. The ends lost 5 bases at V and 0 bases at J; junction bases unmatched: 5. The CDR3 here is CATSAGTSGPSTDTQYF. For the CDR3, the DNA is TGTGCCACCAGTGCAGGGACTAGCGGGCCTAGCACAGATACGCAGTATTTT.

This clonotype was recorded at least ten times. J is TRBJ2-5 and V is TRBV20-1, with TRBD2 matching 7 bases. The CDR3 is 14 residues long. The J segment lost 3 bases and the V segment lost 4 bases, leaving 8 bases of the junction unmatched. Germline V gene sequence: CDR1 DFQATT, CDR2 SNEGSKA (reference sequence). CDR3 residues: CSAMTASGEETQYF. The DNA for the CDR3 is TGCAGTGCTATGACGGCTAGCGGAGAAGAGACCCAGTACTTC.

This clonotype was recorded many times. The chain carries TRBV7-2 and TRBJ2-1, with a tentative D call TRBD1 (6 bases). The CDR3 covers 16 residues. V was clipped by 3 bases and J by 0 bases, with 12 bases between them. From germline, CDR1 is SGHTA and CDR2 FQGNSA. Here the CDR3 DNA reads TGTGCCAGCAGCTTTAATACAGGGAGCTCCTACAATGAGCAGTTCTTC. Its protein is CASSFNTGSSYNEQFF.

This rearrangement joins TRBV4-3 to TRBJ2-5, with a possible D match to TRBD2 (5 bases). Trimming shortened V by 4 bases and J by 2 bases, and 17 bases separated the two germline ends. The CDR3 is 16 residues long. The germline V gene encodes CDR1 LGHNA and CDR2 YSLEER. CDR3 nucleotide sequence: TGCGCCAGCAGCCGTCAAGTTCTGAGGGTACAAGAGACCCAGTACTTC. It is translated as CASSRQVLRVQETQYF.

The chain carries TRBV7-8 and TRBJ2-7; 11 bases are a match to TRBD2. Germline V gene sequence: CDR1 SGHVS, CDR2 FQNEAQ. There are 17 residues in the CDR3. V was pared by 3 bases and J by 6 bases, with 13 bases of the junction left unmatched. CDR3 sequence (DNA): TGTGCCAGCAGCTTCTACGCCGGGACTAGCGGATCCACCGAGCAGTACTTC. This sequence encodes CASSFYAGTSGSTEQYF.